This TCR beta chain was captured by sequencing in a study of cytomegalovirus exposure and HLA in healthy donors (dated by TCRdb to about 2017). General notes on the study: The 666 repertoires of the first cohort and the 95 to 150 validation repertoires were produced on the same platform, according to a later analysis. The study was designed to test whether signatures of past pathogen exposure could be identified by cataloging public T cell receptors. Along with the approximately 670-subject first cohort, a separate validation cohort of approximately 110 different subjects was used. To predict cytomegalovirus infection status, the study brought together high-throughput TCR immunosequencing, statistical association of individual TCRs with disease status, and machine learning. The investigation overall reported the following: The classifier was reported to diagnose cytomegalovirus status with high specificity and sensitivity in both the original cohort and the validation cohort. In the study, 150 to 200 TCR beta chains were listed as associated with cytomegalovirus. A later analysis found that TCRs clustered in the first cohort also tended to co-occur in the 120 validation repertoires, with approximately 93% of cluster scores above 0. The authors suggested that the approach could potentially be extended to other disease states and immunological phenotypes. A later analysis lacked HLA typing for the validation cohort, so it scored co-occurrence in that cohort across all 110 or so repertoires. In vitro tests confirmed that a few of the cytomegalovirus-associated TCR beta chains recognize cytomegalovirus antigens. Across donors, most TCR sequences were observed very rarely, whereas some public TCRs were present in many individuals.

Points on this clone: Its antigen specificity is not known. No base quality values were provided; no much bigger clone lies one nucleotide off.

The donors belonged to the validation cohort of under 150 subjects, which was separate from the approximately 610-subject first cohort. Receptor amplification or capture employed the immunoSEQ multiplex PCR assay. In the source study's methods: To diagnose cytomegalovirus status from the catalog of TCR beta chain sequences, a statistical classification framework was built. TCRdb provides this immuneACCESS table in a form limited to in-frame rearrangements. Some clones are lacking; in checked studies, under half of them reflect an unresolved V gene, and why the rest are absent is not known. V and J calls and clone size are given by that table; D and trimming were obtained from the DNA. The table for this sample lists 130,000 or so clones; 89% of them were counted only once. The biggest ten clones account for approximately 3.3% of the sample. In the germline V gene (reference sequence), CDR1 corresponds to LNHDA and CDR2 to SQIVND. Germline trimming: 1 base from V, 3 bases from J; junction bases outside gene matches: 9. The CDR3 measures 16 amino acids from cysteine to phenylalanine. The DNA shown is the 48-base CDR3, in frame from base 1.

The origin of this receptor is a man aged 25-45 years in good health and CMV-seronegative. Material for sequencing was PBMCs. The chain is encoded by TRBV19 joined to TRBJ2-7, with 7 bases in between that match TRBD1. The DNA sequence follows: TGTGCCAGTAGTATAGGAACAGGGGCAAAATTCTACGAGCAGTACTTC. The resulting protein is CASSIGTGAKFYEQYF.